This paragraph reports one TCR beta chain. Antigen unknown. The germline gives CDR1 SGHRS, CDR2 YFSETQ. V shed 3 bases and J 8 bases; nucleotides not matched to a gene: 10. CDR3 length equals 16 residues. PCR primers comprised 60 Vbeta and 13 Jbeta primers. Profiling relied on immunoSEQ multiplex PCR, and the TCRdb table lists in-frame clones only, not all of them. Of about 140,000 clones listed, approximately 80% are singletons. This sample was included in a study of cytomegalovirus exposure and HLA in healthy donors. Study-wide findings and caveats: Earlier analysis looked at TCR beta V segments, and most were productive about 90% or about 30% of the time.

The sequence was collected from a man aged 40-49 years in good health and CMV-seropositive. The chain couples TRBV5-1 to TRBJ2-2, with 10 positions matching TRBD2. Sequencing was performed on PBMCs. The CDR3 coding sequence is TGCGCCAGCAGCTACGCCGGGACTAGCGTAGGGGGGGAGCTGTTTTTT. This gives the protein CASSYAGTSVGGELFF.